This TCR beta chain is drawn from a study of blood T cell repertoires in COVID-19. Study in general: The analysed material was cDNA or gDNA that came from T cells, B-cell-depleted T cells, or PBMCs.

Libraries were prepared by immunoSEQ multiplex PCR; TCRdb keeps only in-frame clonotypes and omits some of them. This sample has 150,000 to 200,000 clones, with around 87% found just once. Germline V gene sequence: CDR1 MGHRA, CDR2 YSYEKL. The CDR3 sequence is 16 residues long. The V and J ends lost 6 bases and 2 bases, in that order; junction bases with no gene match: 5. The sequencing input was peripheral blood. The chain carries TRBV4-1 and TRBJ2-3; TRBD2 matches 13 bases. The sequence was collected from a man aged 55 to 69 with COVID-19, enrolled during active disease. The CDR3: CASRRTSGGNTDTQYF. CDR3 DNA: TGCGCCAGCAGGAGGACTAGCGGGGGAAACACAGATACGCAGTATTTT.